This T cell receptor (beta chain) was obtained from a study of T cells expressing NK-cell markers. Study-wide results and caveats: In a few donors, dominant clonotypes made up about 28.3-65% of CD3+CD56-NKG2C+ cells.

Germline V gene lookup returns CDR1 GTSNPN and CDR2 SVGIG (reference sequence). The CDR3 sequence is 13 residues long. On this clonotype itself: Its specificity is unknown.

From the 5' RACE reads, TCRdb lists one entry per CDR3 protein and no DNA. The data include 500,000 to 700,000 distinct CDR3 sequences; the top ten clones carry roughly 3.6%. The source is a man younger than 30 in good health. The chain has TRBV30 and TRBJ2-4. Input material: blood T cells: a sorted CD56 or NKG2C T cell subset, CD4+ or CD8+ T cells, or bulk PBMC T cells (not recorded which). CDR3 in amino acids: CAWSVTEKNIQYF.